This T cell receptor beta chain originates from a study of CD8 T cells in Susac syndrome. V was clipped by 4 bases and J by 1 base; unmatched bases: 12. This CDR3 contains 16 residues. From germline, CDR1 is SQVTM and CDR2 ANQGSEA. Reverse transcription of roughly 0.5 to 1 ug RNA used random hexamers. TCRdb passed the immunoSEQ multiplex PCR reads through MiXCR, listing each CDR3 protein once. The repertoire includes about 180,000 distinct CDR3 sequences, 90% to 97% of them detected once, and approximately 0.12% sits in the top ten. The chain combines TRBV29-1 with TRBJ2-7; 8 bases are a match to TRBD1. This receptor was identified in a human donor with Susac syndrome. The material sequenced was CD4+ T cells from PBMCs. CDR3 nucleotides: TGCAGCGTTGCAGGGACAGGCAGACCCAAGTCCTACGAGCAGTACTTC. This encodes CSVAGTGRPKSYEQYF.